This TCR beta chain originates from a study of metastatic and nonmetastatic thyroid tumors (TCRdb year 2020). Some background on the complete study: Repertoires were compared across peripheral blood and tumor or nodule tissue samples from malignant and benign thyroid patients. What the work shows at the level of the full study, not this receptor alone: In both blood and tumor samples, TCR beta diversity was reported to be significantly higher in malignant tumors than in benign nodules.

The CDR3 runs 12 amino acids, cysteine and phenylalanine included. The sequence is cut down to CDR3 DNA, 36 bases in frame from base 1. From a lookup of the germline V gene (reference sequence), CDR1 and CDR2 are GTSNPN and SVGIG. The junction carries 15 bases between V and J, which are trimmed by 2 bases and 11 bases respectively. The library was prepared using PCR. The sample was run on an Illumina HiSeq 4000. High-throughput sequencing was used to profile the TCR beta-chain CDR3 region of every patient. As for the original processing: CDR3 differences across clinicopathological groups were used to build a classifier for discriminating distant-metastatic papillary thyroid cancer patients. Repertoire diversity was assessed with the Shannon index, and tumor-blood repertoire similarity with the Morisita-Horn index. TCRdb itself trimmed the public reads at Q25 with fastp, ran MiXCR and retained productive beta chains. TCRdb, rather than the study authors, made the V and J calls. A total of about 15,000 clones appear in this sample, 25% to 35% of them only once. Over 45% of the sample comes from the top ten.

This clone was seen many times. The antigen this receptor binds is unknown. No base qualities exist here, and no much larger clone lies one base off it. No treatment had been received by any patient before thyroid surgery. Patient clinical samples collected from 2012 to 2018 were retrospectively analysed using T-cell receptor beta sequencing. This clonotype was obtained from a male donor with papillary thyroid cancer or a benign thyroid nodule (not recorded which). Some clones in this sample may be carry-over from other donors' samples. Sample: tumor tissue. The rearrangement joined TRBV30 to TRBJ1-1, and perhaps TRBD1 as D gene, on 6 matching bases. The nucleotides read TGTGCCTGGAGTTGGGGGGGCAGTGGGGCTTTCTTT. This codes for CAWSWGGSGAFF.